The clone carrying this TCR beta chain was counted at least ten times. This library used roughly 400 ng RNA and molecular barcoded adaptors spanning alpha/delta and beta/gamma chains. MiXCR, applied by TCRdb to the reads, yields one record per CDR3 protein. The data show more than 55,000 distinct CDR3 sequences, roughly 19% seen once. This specimen belongs to a study of read filtering for tumor transcriptome and immune sequencing. In the study overall: Patients were around 17 male and some 15 female, mean age 65.9 years, range roughly 47 to 85. Transcriptome libraries were built from DNase-treated RNA.

The V gene lost 7 bases and the J gene lost 0 bases, with 9 bases spanning the gap. Germline-derived CDR1 and CDR2 are SGHTA and FQGNSA. CDR3 length equals 13 residues. The source is a donor at least 40 years old with multiple myeloma. The chain is built from TRBV7-2 and TRBJ1-1; no reliable D call. Sequencing was done on a sample of a population of CD138-negative cells sorted from bone marrow. This CDR3 is CASKRQLNTEAFF. In DNA form, the CDR3 reads TGTGCCAGCAAACGGCAACTGAACACTGAAGCTTTCTTT.